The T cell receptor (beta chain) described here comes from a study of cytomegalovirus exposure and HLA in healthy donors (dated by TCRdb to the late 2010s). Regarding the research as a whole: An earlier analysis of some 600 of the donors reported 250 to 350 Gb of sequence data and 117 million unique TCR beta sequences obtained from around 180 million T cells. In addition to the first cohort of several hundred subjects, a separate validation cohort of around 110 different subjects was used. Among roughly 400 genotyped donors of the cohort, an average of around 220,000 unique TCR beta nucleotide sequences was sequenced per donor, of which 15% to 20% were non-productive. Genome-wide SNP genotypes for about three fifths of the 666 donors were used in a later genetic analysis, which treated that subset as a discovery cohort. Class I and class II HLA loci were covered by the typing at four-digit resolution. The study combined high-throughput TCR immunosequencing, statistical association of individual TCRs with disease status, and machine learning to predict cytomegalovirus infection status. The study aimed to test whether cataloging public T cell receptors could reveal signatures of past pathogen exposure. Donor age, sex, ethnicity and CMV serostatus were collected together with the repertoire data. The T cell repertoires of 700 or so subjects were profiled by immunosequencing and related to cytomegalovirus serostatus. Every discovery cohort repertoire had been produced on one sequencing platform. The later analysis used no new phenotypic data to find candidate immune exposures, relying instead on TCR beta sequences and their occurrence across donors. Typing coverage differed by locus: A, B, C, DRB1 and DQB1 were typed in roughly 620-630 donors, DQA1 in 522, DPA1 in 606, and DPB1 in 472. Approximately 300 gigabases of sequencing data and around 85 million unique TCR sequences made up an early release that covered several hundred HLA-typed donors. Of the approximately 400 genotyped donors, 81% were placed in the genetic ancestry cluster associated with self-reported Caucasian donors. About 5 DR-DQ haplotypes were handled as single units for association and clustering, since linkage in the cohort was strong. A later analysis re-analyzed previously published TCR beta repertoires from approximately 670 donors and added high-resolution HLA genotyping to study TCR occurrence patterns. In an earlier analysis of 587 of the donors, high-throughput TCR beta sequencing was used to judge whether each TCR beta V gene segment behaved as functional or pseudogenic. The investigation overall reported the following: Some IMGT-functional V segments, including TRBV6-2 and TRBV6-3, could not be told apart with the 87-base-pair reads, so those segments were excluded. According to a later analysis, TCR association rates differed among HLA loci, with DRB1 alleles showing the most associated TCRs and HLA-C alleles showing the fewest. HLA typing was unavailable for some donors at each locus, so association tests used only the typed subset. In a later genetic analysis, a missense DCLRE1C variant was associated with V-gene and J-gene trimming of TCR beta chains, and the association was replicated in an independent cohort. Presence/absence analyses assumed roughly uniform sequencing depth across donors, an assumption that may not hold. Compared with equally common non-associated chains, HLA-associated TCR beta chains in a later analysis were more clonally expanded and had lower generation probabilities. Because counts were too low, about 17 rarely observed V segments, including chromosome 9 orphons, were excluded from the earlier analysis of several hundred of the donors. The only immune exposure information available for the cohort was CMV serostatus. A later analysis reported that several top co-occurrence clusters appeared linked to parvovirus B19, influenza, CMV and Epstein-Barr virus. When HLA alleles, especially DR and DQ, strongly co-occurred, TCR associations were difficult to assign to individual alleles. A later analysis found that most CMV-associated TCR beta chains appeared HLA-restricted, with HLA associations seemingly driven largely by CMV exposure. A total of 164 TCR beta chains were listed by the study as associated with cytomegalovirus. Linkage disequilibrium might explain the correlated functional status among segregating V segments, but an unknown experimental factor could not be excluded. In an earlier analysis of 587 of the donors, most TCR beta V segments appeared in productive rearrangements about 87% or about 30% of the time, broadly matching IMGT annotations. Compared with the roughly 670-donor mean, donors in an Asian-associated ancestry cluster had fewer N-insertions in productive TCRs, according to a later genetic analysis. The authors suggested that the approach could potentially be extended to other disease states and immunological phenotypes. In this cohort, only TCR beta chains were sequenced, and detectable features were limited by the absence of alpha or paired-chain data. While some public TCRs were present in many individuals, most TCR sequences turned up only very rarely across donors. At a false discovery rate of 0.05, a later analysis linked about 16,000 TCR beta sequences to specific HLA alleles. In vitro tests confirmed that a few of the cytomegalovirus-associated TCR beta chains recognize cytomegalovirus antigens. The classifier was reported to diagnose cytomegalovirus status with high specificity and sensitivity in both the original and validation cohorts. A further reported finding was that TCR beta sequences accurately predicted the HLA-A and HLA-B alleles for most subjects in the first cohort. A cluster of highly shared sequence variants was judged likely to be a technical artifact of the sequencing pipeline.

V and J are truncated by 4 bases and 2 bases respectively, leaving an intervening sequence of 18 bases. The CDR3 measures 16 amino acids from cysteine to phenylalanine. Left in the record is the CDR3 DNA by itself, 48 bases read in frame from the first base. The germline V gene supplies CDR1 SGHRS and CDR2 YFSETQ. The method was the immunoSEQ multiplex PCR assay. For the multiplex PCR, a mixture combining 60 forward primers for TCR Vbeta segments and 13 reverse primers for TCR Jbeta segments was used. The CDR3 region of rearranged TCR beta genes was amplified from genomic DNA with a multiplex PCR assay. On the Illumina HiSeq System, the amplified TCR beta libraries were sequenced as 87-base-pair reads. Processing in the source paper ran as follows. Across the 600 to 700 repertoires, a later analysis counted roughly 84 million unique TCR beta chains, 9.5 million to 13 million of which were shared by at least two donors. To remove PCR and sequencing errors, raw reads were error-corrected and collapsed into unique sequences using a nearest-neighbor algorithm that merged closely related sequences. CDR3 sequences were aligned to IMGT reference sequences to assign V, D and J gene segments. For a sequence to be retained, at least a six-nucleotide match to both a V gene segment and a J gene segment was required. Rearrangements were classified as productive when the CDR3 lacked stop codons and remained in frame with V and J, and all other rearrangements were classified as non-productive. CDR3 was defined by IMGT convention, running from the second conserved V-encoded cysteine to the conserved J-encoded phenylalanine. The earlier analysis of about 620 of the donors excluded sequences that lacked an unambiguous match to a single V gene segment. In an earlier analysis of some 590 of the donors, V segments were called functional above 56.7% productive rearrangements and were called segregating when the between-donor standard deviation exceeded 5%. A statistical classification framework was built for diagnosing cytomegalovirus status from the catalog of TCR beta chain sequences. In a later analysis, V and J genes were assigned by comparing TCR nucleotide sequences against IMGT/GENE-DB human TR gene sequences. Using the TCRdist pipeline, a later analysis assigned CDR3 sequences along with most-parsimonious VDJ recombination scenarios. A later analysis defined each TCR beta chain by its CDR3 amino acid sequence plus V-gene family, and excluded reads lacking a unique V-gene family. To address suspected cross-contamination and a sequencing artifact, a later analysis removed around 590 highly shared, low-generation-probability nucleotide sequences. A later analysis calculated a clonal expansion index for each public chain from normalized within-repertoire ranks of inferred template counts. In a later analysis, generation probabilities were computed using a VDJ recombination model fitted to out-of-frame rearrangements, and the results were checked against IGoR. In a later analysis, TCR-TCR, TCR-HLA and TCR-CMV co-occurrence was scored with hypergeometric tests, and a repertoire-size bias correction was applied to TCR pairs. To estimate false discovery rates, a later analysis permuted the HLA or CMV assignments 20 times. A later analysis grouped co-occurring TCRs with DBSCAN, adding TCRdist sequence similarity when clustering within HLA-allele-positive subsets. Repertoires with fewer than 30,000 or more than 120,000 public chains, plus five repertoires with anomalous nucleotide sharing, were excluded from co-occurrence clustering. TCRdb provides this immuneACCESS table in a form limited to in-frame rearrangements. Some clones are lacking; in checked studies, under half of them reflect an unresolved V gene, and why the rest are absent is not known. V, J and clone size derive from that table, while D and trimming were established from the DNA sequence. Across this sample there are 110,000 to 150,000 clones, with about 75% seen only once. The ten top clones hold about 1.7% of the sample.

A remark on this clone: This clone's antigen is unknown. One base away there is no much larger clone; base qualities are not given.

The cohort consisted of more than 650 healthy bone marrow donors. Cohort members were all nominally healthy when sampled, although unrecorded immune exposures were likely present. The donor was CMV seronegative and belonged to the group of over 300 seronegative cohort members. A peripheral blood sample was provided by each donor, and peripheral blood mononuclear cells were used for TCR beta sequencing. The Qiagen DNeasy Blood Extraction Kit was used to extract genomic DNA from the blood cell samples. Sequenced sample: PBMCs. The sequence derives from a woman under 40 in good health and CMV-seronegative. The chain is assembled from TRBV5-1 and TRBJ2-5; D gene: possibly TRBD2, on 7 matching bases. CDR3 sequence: CASSPVGGLGQETQYF. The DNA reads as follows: TGCGCCAGCAGCCCGGTCGGGGGGCTGGGGCAAGAGACCCAGTACTTC.